This T cell receptor beta chain was sequenced in a study of cytomegalovirus exposure and HLA in healthy donors. Study-wide results and caveats: The study labeled under 200 TCR beta chains cytomegalovirus-associated.

PCR employed 60 Vbeta and 13 Jbeta primers. Using immunoSEQ multiplex PCR, the repertoire was profiled, and TCRdb retains in-frame clones only, with some absent. The table includes over 150,000 clones, approximately 84% detected once. V dropped 5 bases and J dropped 5 bases, with 18 bases sitting between them. CDR1 is MDHEN, CDR2 SYDVKM, per germline. The CDR3 runs 15 residues. A word on this clone: No antigen is known for it.

Sequenced: PBMCs. This chain connects TRBV28 to TRBJ2-5, with D possibly being TRBD1 (5 bases). This TCR was recovered from a girl between 5 and 17 years old in good health and CMV-seropositive. CDR3 residues: CASSLLDSPQETQYF. As DNA, the CDR3 is TGTGCCAGCAGTCTCCTTGACAGTCCCCAGGAGACCCAGTACTTC.